This TCR beta chain appears in the sequencing data of a study of blood T cell repertoires in COVID-19. The overall study: Spain, Italy and the United States supplied samples that represented acute and convalescent COVID-19. The analysed material was cDNA or gDNA that came from T cells, B-cell-depleted T cells, or PBMCs.

Original processing methods: Scientists estimated how many nucleated cells there were by amplifying reference gene primers. Using immunoSEQ multiplex PCR, the repertoire was profiled, and TCRdb retains in-frame clones only, with some absent. That table furnishes V, J and clone size, whereas the DNA furnished D and trimming. The sample lists 150,000 to 200,000 clones, around nine tenths seen once, with roughly 3.5% in the top ten. This clone was observed a handful of times. The ends were cut back, 4 bases at V and 0 bases at J, with 21 bases in the middle. The germline V gene has CDR1 MDHEN and CDR2 SYDVKM. This CDR3 has 18 residues.

The V gene is TRBV28, the J gene TRBJ1-2; weak D call: TRBD1 (5 bases). Material for sequencing was peripheral blood. This receptor was identified in a man in his 70s with acute or convalescent COVID-19. CDR3 bases: TGTGCCAGCAGTTGGCGGGACGGCCCTTTCCTAGCTAACTATGGCTACACCTTC. This translates into CASSWRDGPFLANYGYTF.